Presented here are 30 T cell receptor beta chains from one specimen sequenced in a study of post-analysis software for immune sequencing data. Regarding the study as a whole: Patients carried 5 or 6 TRBV segments more frequently than controls did, and TRBV5-6, TRBV5-1 and TRBV20-1 were among them.

These receptors have no known antigen. Tagging with unique molecular identifiers was a feature of the TCR beta cDNA libraries. A single record per CDR3 protein comes from TCRdb applying MiXCR to the PCR reads. In the table there are about 540,000 distinct CDR3 sequences, approximately 34% of which are singletons. Sequenced: blood. These receptors all come from a girl aged 2-17 years with multiple sclerosis.

V and J are TRBV10-3 and TRBJ1-2; 9 bases line up with TRBD1. Trimming removed 6 bases from V and 6 bases from J; junction bases left unmatched: 5. CDR1 and CDR2 (germline): ENHRY, SYGVKD. The CDR3 has 13 residues. In DNA, the CDR3 is TGTGCCATCAGGGGGACAGGGTTGGATGGCTACACCTTC. Its protein is CAIRGTGLDGYTF.

The chain recombines TRBV10-2 with TRBJ2-7; D not resolved. The germline V gene encodes CDR1 WSHSY and CDR2 SAAADI. This CDR3 comprises 11 residues. Trimming removed 10 bases at V and 1 base at J, with 8 bases between. DNA of the CDR3: TGCGCCACCGAAAGGTCCTACGAGCAGTACTTC. This translates into CATERSYEQYF.

CDR3 DNA sequence: TGTGCCAGCAGCTGGGAGCGGGGGGTGACAGATACGCAGTATTTT. It is translated as CASSWERGVTDTQYF. The J gene is TRBJ2-3, the V gene TRBV7-9; 9 positions match TRBD2. V shed 4 bases, J shed 3 bases, and the junction held 5 bases outside the gene matches. CDR1 is SEHNR, CDR2 FQNEAQ, per germline (reference sequence). The CDR3 runs to 15 residues.

The chain has TRBV27 and TRBJ2-3; 9 bases align to TRBD2. V dropped 1 base and J dropped 1; count of bases not matched to a gene: 3. This CDR3 has 16 amino acids. Germline V CDR1 and CDR2: MNHEY, SMNVEV (reference sequence). Here the CDR3 DNA reads TGTGCCAGCAGTTTATACCCTAGCGGGGGCACAGATACGCAGTATTTT. It codes for CASSLYPSGGTDTQYF.

This clonotype was counted a few times. V and J are TRBV7-2 and TRBJ2-5, with D possibly matching TRBD1 (6 bases). Trimming took off 3 bases at V and 2 bases at J, with 16 bases between the two ends. The CDR3 loop spans 16 amino acids. The germline CDR1 and CDR2 sequences are SGHTA and FQGNSA. The CDR3 region is CASSLGHRTQQETQYF. In nucleotides, the CDR3 is TGTGCCAGCAGCTTGGGACACAGAACCCAACAAGAGACCCAGTACTTC.

This clonotype was seen a few times. The chain employs TRBV5-5 and TRBJ2-3, with D possibly matching TRBD2 (5 bases). CDR1 is SGHKS, CDR2 YYEKEE, per germline (reference sequence). V was pared by 0 bases and J by 3 bases, with 11 bases between. This CDR3 spans 15 amino acids. CDR3 sequence: CASSLAVGVTDTQYF. CDR3 bases: TGTGCCAGCAGCTTGGCGGTCGGGGTAACAGATACGCAGTATTTT. The full variable domain, in which reference TRBV5-5 and TRBJ2-3 provide the parts outside the CDR3, is DAGVTQSPTHLIKTRGQQVTLRCSPISGHKSVSWYQQVLGQGPQFIFQYYEKEERGRGNFPDRFSARQFPNYSSELNVNALLLGDSALYLCASSLAVGVTDTQYFGPGTRLTVL.

Only a few counts were recorded for this clonotype. J is TRBJ2-1 and V is TRBV12-3 or TRBV12-4; D call uncertain. V lost 4 bases and J lost 9, with 13 bases in between. The CDR3 spans 13 residues. Written as DNA, the CDR3 is TGTGCCAGCAGTTCTGGGGTGATGACTGAGCAGTTCTTC. Translated: CASSSGVMTEQFF.

This clonotype was observed many times. The V and J genes are TRBV3-1 and TRBJ2-1, with 10 bases fitting TRBD2. Germline-derived CDR1 and CDR2 are LGHDT and YNNKEL (reference sequence). This CDR3 has 15 residues. The trim removed 4 bases at V and 2 bases at J, leaving 2 bases unmatched. CDR3 amino acids: CASSLSGGTYNEQFF. The CDR3 bases are TGTGCCAGCAGCCTTAGCGGGGGGACCTACAATGAGCAGTTCTTC.

The V gene is TRBV12-3 or TRBV12-4, the J gene TRBJ1-2; 7 nucleotides agree with TRBD1. CDR3 length: 15 residues. V was clipped by 6 bases and J by 2 bases; unmatched bases: 9. The CDR3 region has the DNA TGTGCCAGCAGCTTCGGACAGGAAAAAAACTATGGCTACACCTTC. This translates into CASSFGQEKNYGYTF.

This clonotype was detected a few times. This chain joins TRBV18 and TRBJ2-3; D possibly corresponds to TRBD1 (5 bases). Trimming removed 0 bases at V and 3 bases at J, with 13 bases between. There are 16 residues in the CDR3. Looked up from germline, CDR1 is KGHSH and CDR2 is LQKENI. CDR3 bases: TGTGCCAGCTCACCACCGCGCAGGGATGTAACAGATACGCAGTATTTT. It specifies CASSPPRRDVTDTQYF.

This sequence joins TRBV5-1 and TRBJ2-5, with 7 nucleotides matching TRBD1. CDR3 size: 15 residues. V dropped 4 bases and J dropped 0; count of bases not matched to a gene: 6. Germline V lookup: CDR1 SGHRS, CDR2 YFSETQ. The CDR3, as DNA: TGCGCCAGCAGCCAAGGGGGCCTGTACCAAGAGACCCAGTACTTC. It yields the protein CASSQGGLYQETQYF.

This clonotype was seen at least ten times. The genes are TRBV10-3 and TRBJ2-3; TRBD1 matches 7 bases. Germline CDR1 reads ENHRY; CDR2 reads SYGVKD. V gave up 6 bases and J gave up 2 bases; unmatched junction bases: 5. This CDR3 is 14 amino acids long. The CDR3 coding sequence is TGTGCCATCAGACCGACAGGGAACACAGATACGCAGTATTTT. This codes for CAIRPTGNTDTQYF.

J is TRBJ2-7 and V is TRBV21-1. TRBV21-1 counts as a pseudogene. The CDR3 has 14 amino acids. The CDR3, as DNA: TGTGCCAGCAGCAAAGGTTCAGCCACCTACGAGCAGTACTTC. Encoded protein: CASSKGSATYEQYF.

V is TRBV10-1 and J is TRBJ2-5; no definite D call. Germline V lookup: CDR1 WNHNN, CDR2 SYGVQD (reference sequence). The CDR3 loop spans 13 amino acids. Trimming removed 2 bases from V and 1 base from J, with 5 bases in between. This CDR3 is CASSERLQETQYF. The CDR3 coding sequence is TGCGCCAGCAGTGAGCGACTCCAAGAGACCCAGTACTTC.

In this sample, this clonotype turned up a few times. V gene TRBV6-5 combines with J gene TRBJ1-2, with TRBD1 identical over 8 bases. The CDR3 contains 13 residues. The germline gives CDR1 MNHEY, CDR2 SVGAGI. The V segment lost 7 bases and the J segment 4 bases; nucleotides outside the gene matches: 5. CDR3 amino acids: CASIGQGTYGYTF. In nucleotides, the CDR3 is TGTGCCAGCATTGGACAGGGAACCTATGGCTACACCTTC.

The chain links TRBV20-1 to TRBJ1-2; D is possibly TRBD1 (5 bases). The CDR3 is made up of 15 amino acids. V lost 2 bases and J 4 bases, leaving 17 bases between the germline ends. Germline V gene data show CDR1 as DFQATT and CDR2 as SNEGSKA (reference sequence). The CDR3 bases are TGCAGTGCTAGACATTCAGGGACGCCGAGCTATGGCTACACCTTC. Translation gives CSARHSGTPSYGYTF.

J is TRBJ1-2 and V is TRBV7-2, with D perhaps TRBD1 (6 bases). Germline values: CDR1 SGHTA, CDR2 FQGNSA. The V end was cut by 4 bases, the J end by 3 bases, with 9 bases between. The CDR3 extends over 13 amino acids. The CDR3 protein is CASSYGTYYGYTF. The CDR3 region has the DNA TGTGCCAGCAGCTACGGGACATACTATGGCTACACCTTC. Based on the CDR3 plus reference TRBV7-2 and TRBJ1-2, the full variable domain is GAGVSQSPSNKVTEKGKDVELRCDPISGHTALYWYRQSLGQGLEFLIYFQGNSAPDKSGLPSDRFSAERTGGSVSTLTIQRTQQEDSAVYLCASSYGTYYGYTFGSGTRLTVV.

This chain links TRBV6-5 with TRBJ1-1, with 8 bases fitting TRBD1. The J segment lost 1 base and the V segment lost 5 bases, leaving 3 bases of the junction unmatched. Germline CDR1 is MNHEY and CDR2 is SVGAGI. This CDR3 comprises 14 residues. CDR3 sequence (DNA): TGTGCCAGCAGTAGGACAGGGAAGAACACTGAAGCTTTCTTT. This sequence encodes CASSRTGKNTEAFF.

The chain uses TRBV5-6 and TRBJ2-1, with TRBD2 identical over 7 bases. Unmatched junction bases numbered 8, after V lost 1 base and J lost 4 bases. From germline, CDR1 is SGHDT and CDR2 YYEEEE. CDR3 size: 16 residues. CDR3 coding DNA: TGTGCCAGCAGCTTGACTTCGGGGAGGGAATACAATGAGCAGTTCTTC. It specifies CASSLTSGREYNEQFF.

Regarding this clonotype: A read error may account for a junction end that differs from germline. The rearrangement uses TRBV6-1 and TRBJ2-7; D is undetermined. The tail of the sequence fits TRBJ2-5 better, so the J call may be wrong. CDR1 and CDR2 (germline): MNHNS, SASEGT. The CDR3 is 13 amino acids. The CDR3 DNA reads as TGTGCCAGCCGTGAAAAAGCCTGGGAGACCCAGTACTTC. As protein: CASREKAWETQYF.

This rearrangement joins TRBV20-1 to TRBJ1-5, with D perhaps matching TRBD1 (6 bases). CDR1 is DFQATT, CDR2 SNEGSKA, per germline (reference sequence). The length of the CDR3 is 12 residues. Trimming removed 4 bases from V and 9 bases from J, with 13 bases in between. CDR3 in amino acids: CSATGTGWPQHF. In nucleotides, the CDR3 is TGCAGTGCTACGGGAACAGGGTGGCCCCAGCATTTT.

This chain joins TRBV7-7 and TRBJ2-2, with D possibly being TRBD1 (6 bases). CDR3 length: 14 residues. V dropped 4 bases and J dropped 5 bases, with 11 bases sitting between them. In germline, CDR1 is SSHAT, CDR2 FNYEAQ (reference sequence). In nucleotides, the CDR3 is TGTGCCAGCAGCTCCGGCCAGGGGACCGGGGAGCTGTTTTTT. It is translated as CASSSGQGTGELFF.

This CDR3 reads CASSYAPAGLQETQYF. DNA for the CDR3: TGTGCCAGCAGTTACGCCCCAGCGGGTTTACAAGAGACCCAGTACTTC. The chain couples TRBV6-6 to TRBJ2-5, with D tentatively TRBD2 (6 bases). The CDR3 contains 16 residues. Germline CDR1 reads MNHNY; CDR2 reads SVGAGI (reference sequence). The V end was cut by 2 bases, the J end by 2 bases, with 15 bases between.

The chain couples TRBV3-1 to TRBJ2-7, with unresolved D. The V gene lost 4 bases and the J gene lost 5 bases, with 9 bases spanning the gap. Germline V gene sequence: CDR1 LGHDT, CDR2 YNNKEL (reference sequence). This CDR3 has 12 residues. Written as DNA, the CDR3 is TGTGCCAGCAGCCCACGAAGGAACGAGCAGTACTTC. Translated: CASSPRRNEQYF.

In its sample, this clonotype was seen a few times. The chain uses TRBV7-2 and TRBJ1-2; 9 bases are shared with TRBD1. Germline assignment: CDR1 SGHTA and CDR2 FQGNSA. The CDR3 sequence is 14 residues long. J was trimmed by 8 bases and V by 2 bases; bases with no gene match: 6. The CDR3 DNA follows: TGTGCCAGCAGCTTACCGGGACAGGGAAACGGCTACACCTTC. The encoded protein is CASSLPGQGNGYTF.

This clonotype was found a few times. The chain couples TRBV7-9 to TRBJ2-1; D gene unclear. The germline V and J ends were trimmed by 5 bases and 0 bases, with 11 bases remaining between them. The CDR3 runs to 15 residues. CDR1 is SEHNR, CDR2 FQNEAQ, per germline (reference sequence). The CDR3 region has the DNA TGTGCCAGCAGCGCACTTCGGGTCTCCTACAATGAGCAGTTCTTC. Protein product: CASSALRVSYNEQFF.

The sample holds many counts of this clonotype. The chain carries TRBV21-1 and TRBJ2-7. TRBV21-1 is annotated as a pseudogene. CDR3 length: 13 residues. CDR3 bases: TGTGCCAGCAGGGGCAGACACTCCTACGAGCAGTACTTC. Amino acid sequence: CASRGRHSYEQYF.

The V call is TRBV5-1, the J call TRBJ2-2; 11 positions agree with TRBD1. CDR1 SGHRS and CDR2 YFSETQ come from the germline V gene. The CDR3 extends over 17 amino acids. J was trimmed by 5 bases and V by 4 bases; bases with no gene match: 10. The CDR3 here is CASSLRPGTGGTGELFF. The CDR3 DNA follows: TGCGCCAGCAGCCTACGTCCCGGGACAGGGGGGACCGGGGAGCTGTTTTTT.

This rearrangement joins TRBV6-6 to TRBJ2-3; 13 nucleotides align to TRBD2. V was clipped by 6 bases and J by 3 bases; unmatched bases: 3. The CDR3 has 15 amino acids. Germline V gives CDR1 MNHNY, CDR2 SVGAGI (reference sequence). The DNA for the CDR3 is TGTGCCAGCAGATCACTAGCGGGGGGGACAGATACGCAGTATTTT. Amino acid sequence: CASRSLAGGTDTQYF.

V and J are TRBV7-6 and TRBJ2-3, with 14 nucleotides matching TRBD2. CDR3 length equals 19 residues. The germline V gene has CDR1 SGHVS and CDR2 FNYEAQ. V lost 2 bases to trimming and J lost 0 bases; unmatched junction nucleotides: 7. The CDR3 loop reads CASSLKGLAGAASTDTQYF. DNA for the CDR3: TGTGCCAGCAGCTTAAAGGGACTAGCGGGGGCCGCTAGCACAGATACGCAGTATTTT.